This TCR beta chain stems from a study of blood T cells in healthy people across ages. The study, taken as a whole, reports: Naive and antigen-experienced cells could not be conclusively compared, given unsorted PBMCs.

In the case of this clonotype: Its specificity is unknown.

Primed by a sample-barcoded 5' primer and a J-beta primer mix, a second PCR proceeded for about 6 to 11 cycles. Each cDNA molecule received a tag from a template-switch adaptor that had 12 random nucleotides. TCRdb analysed the 5' RACE reads with MiXCR anew, one entry per CDR3 protein. The data contain some 800,000 distinct CDR3 sequences, around 42% of them singletons. CDR1 is SGHDT and CDR2 is YYEEEE in the germline V gene. CDR3 length: 15 amino acids. V was cut by 1 base and J by 8 bases, with 15 bases left in between. The sample comprised blood. This receptor was obtained from a man aged 55 to 70 in good health. This chain uses TRBV5-6 with TRBJ1-4; D unclear. The CDR3 DNA reads as TGTGCCAGCAGCTTGAGCCCGGGGTTACGGGAAAAACTGTTTTTT. Residues: CASSLSPGLREKLFF. Combining the CDR3 with reference TRBV5-6 and TRBJ1-4 gives the whole variable domain DAGVTQSPTHLIKTRGQQVTLRCSPKSGHDTVSWYQQALGQGPQFIFQYYEEEERQRGNFPDRFSGHQFPNYSSELNVNALLLGDSALYLCASSLSPGLREKLFFGSGTQLSVL.